One and the same sample provided the 8 T cell receptor beta chains below, sequenced in a study of blood T cell repertoires in COVID-19. Produced via immunoSEQ multiplex PCR; TCRdb's table is partial and in-frame only. This table has 150,000 or so clones, roughly 90% appearing once. Input material: peripheral blood. These receptors were collected from a woman between 70 and 85 years old with acute or convalescent COVID-19.

The V and J genes are TRBV10-2 and TRBJ1-5; no clear D. Trimming shortened V by 2 bases and J by 0 bases, and 8 bases separated the two germline ends. The CDR3 contains 15 residues. Germline-derived CDR1 and CDR2 are WSHSY and SAAADI. The DNA of the CDR3 is TGCGCCAGCAGTGAGAACGGTTTTAGCAATCAGCCCCAGCATTTT. Protein: CASSENGFSNQPQHF.

This chain connects TRBV7-2 to TRBJ2-2; 8 nucleotides align to TRBD2. Germline V gene data show CDR1 as SGHTA and CDR2 as FQGNSA. J was trimmed by 5 bases and V by 1 base; bases with no gene match: 9. The CDR3 loop spans 17 amino acids. In DNA form, the CDR3 reads TGTGCCAGCAGCTTAGGAAGGGAACGGGGGGGGACCGGGGAGCTGTTTTTT. It specifies CASSLGRERGGTGELFF.

The V and J genes are TRBV24-1 and TRBJ1-2, with 12 positions matching TRBD1. CDR1 is KGHDR, CDR2 SFDVKD, per germline. This CDR3 has 16 residues. The J segment lost 3 bases and the V segment lost 9 bases, leaving 10 bases of the junction unmatched. CDR3 DNA sequence: TGTGCCACCCGTGGGACAGGGGGCCAAGGGGACTATGGCTACACCTTC. The encoded protein is CATRGTGGQGDYGYTF.

The CDR3 here is CSVGWTGENIQYF. Written as DNA, the CDR3 is TGCAGCGTTGGCTGGACAGGCGAAAACATTCAGTACTTC. The chain uses TRBV29-1 and TRBJ2-4; 7 bases map to TRBD1. This CDR3 spans 13 amino acids. Germline loops: CDR1 SQVTM, CDR2 ANQGSEA. The ends lost 4 bases at V and 5 bases at J; junction bases unmatched: 5. Supplemented by reference TRBV29-1 and TRBJ2-4, the full variable domain reads SAVISQKPSRDICQRGTSLTIQCQVDSQVTMMFWYRQQPGQSLTLIATANQGSEATYESGFVIDKFPISRPNLTFSTLTVSNMSPEDSSIYLCSVGWTGENIQYFGAGTRLSVL.

The V gene is TRBV6-6, the J gene TRBJ1-1; D perhaps matches TRBD1 (6 bases). The CDR3 consists of 15 residues. V gave up 3 bases and J gave up 5 bases, with 16 bases separating them. CDR1 is MNHNY and CDR2 is SVGAGI in the germline V gene (reference sequence). DNA for the CDR3: TGTGCCAGCAGTTATCGACAGGCAGTAGGGACTGAAGCTTTCTTT. Translated: CASSYRQAVGTEAFF.

The V gene is TRBV9, the J gene TRBJ1-2; no clear D gene. CDR3 size: 15 residues. Per the germline V gene, CDR1 is SGDLS and CDR2 is YYNGEE. V was cut by 0 bases and J by 4 bases, with 13 bases left in between. The CDR3 nucleotides read TGTGCCAGCAGCGTAGAGGCCCAAACGGGCTATGGCTACACCTTC. This gives the protein CASSVEAQTGYGYTF.

The rearrangement links TRBV6-5 to TRBJ1-6; D may be TRBD1 (5 bases). The V and J ends lost 9 bases and 2 bases respectively, with 11 bases between them. This CDR3 is 14 amino acids long. Germline V gene sequence: CDR1 MNHEY, CDR2 SVGAGI. CDR3 sequence reads: CASRLRAYNSPLHF. The CDR3 DNA is TGTGCCAGTAGACTCAGGGCCTATAATTCACCCCTCCACTTT.

V usage is TRBV5-4 and J usage is TRBJ1-4; TRBD1 aligns across 7 bases. CDR1 SGHNT and CDR2 YYREEE come from the germline V gene (reference sequence). The CDR3 runs 14 residues. The junction had 7 bases not matched to a gene; V was cut back by 3 bases and J by 8 bases. The CDR3 DNA reads TGTGCCAGCAGCTCACAGGGGAGAGAGGAAAAACTGTTTTTT. This gives the protein CASSSQGREEKLFF.